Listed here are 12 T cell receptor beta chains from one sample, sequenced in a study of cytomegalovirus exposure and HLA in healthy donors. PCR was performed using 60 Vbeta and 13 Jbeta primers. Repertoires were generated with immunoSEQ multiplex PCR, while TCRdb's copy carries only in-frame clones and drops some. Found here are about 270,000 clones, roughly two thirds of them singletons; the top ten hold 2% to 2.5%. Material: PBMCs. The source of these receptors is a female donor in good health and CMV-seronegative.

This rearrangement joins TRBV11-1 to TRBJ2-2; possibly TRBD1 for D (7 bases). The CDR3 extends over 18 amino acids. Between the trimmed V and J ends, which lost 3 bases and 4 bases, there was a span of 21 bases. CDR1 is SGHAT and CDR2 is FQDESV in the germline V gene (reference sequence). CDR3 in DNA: TGTGCCAGCAGCTTTGGTCAGGGGGGTTTTCGGATCACCGGGGAGCTGTTTTTT. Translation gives CASSFGQGGFRITGELFF.

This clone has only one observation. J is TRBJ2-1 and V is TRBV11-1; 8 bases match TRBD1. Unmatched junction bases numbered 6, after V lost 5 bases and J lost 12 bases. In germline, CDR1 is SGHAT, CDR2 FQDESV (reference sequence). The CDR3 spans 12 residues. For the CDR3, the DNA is TGTGCCAGCAGCCAAGACAGGGGTGGGCAGTTCTTC. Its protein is CASSQDRGGQFF. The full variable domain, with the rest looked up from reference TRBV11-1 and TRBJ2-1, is EAEVAQSPRYKITEKSQAVAFWCDPISGHATLYWYRQILGQGPELLVQFQDESVVDDSQLPKDRFSAERLKGVDSTLKIQPAELGDSAMYLCASSQDRGGQFFGPGTRLTVL.

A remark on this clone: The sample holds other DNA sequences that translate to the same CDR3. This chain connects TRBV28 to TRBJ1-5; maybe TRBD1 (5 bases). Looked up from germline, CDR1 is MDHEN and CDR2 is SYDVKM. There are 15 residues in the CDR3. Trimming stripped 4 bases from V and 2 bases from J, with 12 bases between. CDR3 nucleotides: TGTGCCAGCAGTTCCGGGGGGGAAGGCAATCAGCCCCAGCATTTT. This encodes CASSSGGEGNQPQHF.

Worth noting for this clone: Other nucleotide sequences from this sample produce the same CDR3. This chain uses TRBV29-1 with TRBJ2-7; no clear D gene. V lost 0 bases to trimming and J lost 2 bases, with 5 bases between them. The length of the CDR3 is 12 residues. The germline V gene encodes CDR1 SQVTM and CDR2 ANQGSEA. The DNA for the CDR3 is TGCAGCGTTGAAGACCGAGCCTACGAGCAGTACTTC. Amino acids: CSVEDRAYEQYF.

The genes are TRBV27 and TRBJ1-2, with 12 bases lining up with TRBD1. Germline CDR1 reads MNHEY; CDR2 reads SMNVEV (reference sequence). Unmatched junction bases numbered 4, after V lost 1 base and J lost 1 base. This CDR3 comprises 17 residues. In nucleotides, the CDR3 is TGTGCCAGCAGTTTATGGGGGACAGGGGGCAGTAACTATGGCTACACCTTC. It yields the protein CASSLWGTGGSNYGYTF.

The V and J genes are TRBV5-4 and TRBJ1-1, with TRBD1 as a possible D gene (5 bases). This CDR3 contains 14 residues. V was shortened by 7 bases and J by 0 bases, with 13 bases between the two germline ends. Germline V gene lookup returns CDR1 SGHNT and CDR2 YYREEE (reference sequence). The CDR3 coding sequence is TGTGCCAGCGTCAGGGATACCATGAACACTGAAGCTTTCTTT. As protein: CASVRDTMNTEAFF. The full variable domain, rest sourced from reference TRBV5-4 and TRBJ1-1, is ETGVTQSPTHLIKTRGQQVTLRCSSQSGHNTVSWYQQALGQGPQFIFQYYREEENGRGNFPPRFSGLQFPNYSSELNVNALELDDSALYLCASVRDTMNTEAFFGQGTRLTVV.

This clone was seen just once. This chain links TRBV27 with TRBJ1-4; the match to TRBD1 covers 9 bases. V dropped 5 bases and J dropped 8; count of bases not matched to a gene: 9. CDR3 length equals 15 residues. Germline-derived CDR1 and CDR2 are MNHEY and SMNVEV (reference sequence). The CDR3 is CASSLNRGLGEKLFF. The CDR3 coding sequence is TGTGCCAGCAGTCTAAACAGGGGGCTAGGGGAAAAACTGTTTTTT.

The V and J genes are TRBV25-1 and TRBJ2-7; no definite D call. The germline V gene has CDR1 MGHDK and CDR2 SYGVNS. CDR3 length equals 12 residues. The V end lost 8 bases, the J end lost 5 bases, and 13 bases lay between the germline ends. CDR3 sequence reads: CASSEALHEQYF. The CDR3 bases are TGTGCCAGCTCCGAGGCTCTGCACGAGCAGTACTTC.

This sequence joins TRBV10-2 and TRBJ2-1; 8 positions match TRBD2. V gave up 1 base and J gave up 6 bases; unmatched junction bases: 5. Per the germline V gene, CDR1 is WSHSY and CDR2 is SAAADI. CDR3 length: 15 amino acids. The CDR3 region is CASSEYESGGNEQFF. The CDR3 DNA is TGCGCCAGCAGTGAGTACGAGAGCGGGGGCAATGAGCAGTTCTTC.

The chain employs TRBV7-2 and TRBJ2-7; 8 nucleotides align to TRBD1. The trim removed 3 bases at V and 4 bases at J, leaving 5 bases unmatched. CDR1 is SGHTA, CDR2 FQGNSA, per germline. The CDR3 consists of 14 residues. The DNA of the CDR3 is TGTGCCAGCAGCTTGATGACAGGGGTGTACGAGCAGTACTTC. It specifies CASSLMTGVYEQYF.

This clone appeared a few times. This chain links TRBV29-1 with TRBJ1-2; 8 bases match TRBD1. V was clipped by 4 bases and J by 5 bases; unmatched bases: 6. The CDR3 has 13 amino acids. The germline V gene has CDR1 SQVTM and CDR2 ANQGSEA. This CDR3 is CSVGAGGGYGYTF. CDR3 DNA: TGCAGCGTTGGTGCAGGGGGCGGGTATGGCTACACCTTC. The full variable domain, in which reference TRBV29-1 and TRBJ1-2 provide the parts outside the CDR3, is SAVISQKPSRDICQRGTSLTIQCQVDSQVTMMFWYRQQPGQSLTLIATANQGSEATYESGFVIDKFPISRPNLTFSTLTVSNMSPEDSSIYLCSVGAGGGYGYTFGSGTRLTVV.

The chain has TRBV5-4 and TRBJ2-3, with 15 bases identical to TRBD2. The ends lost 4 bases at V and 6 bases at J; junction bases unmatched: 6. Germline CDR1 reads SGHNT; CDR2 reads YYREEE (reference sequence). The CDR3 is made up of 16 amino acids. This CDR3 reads CASSHEGLAGGDTQYF. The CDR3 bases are TGTGCCAGCAGCCATGAGGGACTAGCGGGAGGTGATACGCAGTATTTT.